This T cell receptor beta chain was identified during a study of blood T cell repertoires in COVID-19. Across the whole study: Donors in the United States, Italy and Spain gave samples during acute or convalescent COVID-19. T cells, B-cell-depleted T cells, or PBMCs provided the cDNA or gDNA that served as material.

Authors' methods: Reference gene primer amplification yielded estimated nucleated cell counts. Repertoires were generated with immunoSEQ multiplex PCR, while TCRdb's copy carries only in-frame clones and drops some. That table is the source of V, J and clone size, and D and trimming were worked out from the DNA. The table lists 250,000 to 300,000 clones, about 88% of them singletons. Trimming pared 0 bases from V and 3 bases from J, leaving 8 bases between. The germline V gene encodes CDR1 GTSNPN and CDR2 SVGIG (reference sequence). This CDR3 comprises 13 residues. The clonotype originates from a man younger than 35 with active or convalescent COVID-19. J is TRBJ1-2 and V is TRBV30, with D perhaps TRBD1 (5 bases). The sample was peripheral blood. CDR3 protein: CAWSVTGDYGYTF. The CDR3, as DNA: TGTGCCTGGAGTGTAACAGGTGACTATGGCTACACCTTC.